This paragraph reports one T cell receptor beta chain. The data are from a study of technical replicates of blood from a handful of donors. Germline V gene sequence: CDR1 MNHEY, CDR2 SVGAGI. V shed 0 bases and J shed 8 bases, with 13 bases lying between them. CDR3 length: 15 amino acids. Assay used: immunoSEQ multiplex PCR; TCRdb lists only in-frame clones, some missing. The repertoire has tens of thousands of clones, nearly 98% of them found once; the top ten carry roughly 0.17%. The chain links TRBV6-5 to TRBJ2-2, with D possibly TRBD2 on 5 matching bases. This TCR derives from a human donor in good health. Sequenced material: T cells isolated from PBMCs. The CDR3 protein is CASSYSRGPAGELFF. CDR3 in DNA: TGTGCCAGCAGTTACTCTCGGGGTCCGGCAGGGGAGCTGTTTTTT.